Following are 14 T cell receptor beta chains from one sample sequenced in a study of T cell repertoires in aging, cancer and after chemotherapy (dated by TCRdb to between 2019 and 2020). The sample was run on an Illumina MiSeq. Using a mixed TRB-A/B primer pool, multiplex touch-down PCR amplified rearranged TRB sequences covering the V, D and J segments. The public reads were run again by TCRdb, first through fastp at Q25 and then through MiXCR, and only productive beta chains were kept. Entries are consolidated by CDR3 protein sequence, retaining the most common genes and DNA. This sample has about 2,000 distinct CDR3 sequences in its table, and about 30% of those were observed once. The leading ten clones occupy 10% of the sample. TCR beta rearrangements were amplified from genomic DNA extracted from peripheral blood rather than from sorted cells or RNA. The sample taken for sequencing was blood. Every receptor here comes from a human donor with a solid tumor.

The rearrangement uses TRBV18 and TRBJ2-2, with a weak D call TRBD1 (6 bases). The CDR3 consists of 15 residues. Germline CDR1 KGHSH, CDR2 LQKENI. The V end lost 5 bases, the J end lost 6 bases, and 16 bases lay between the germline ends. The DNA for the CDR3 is TGTGCCAGCTCATACAGGGAAGGTAAAGCCGGGGAGCTGTTTTTT. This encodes CASSYREGKAGELFF.

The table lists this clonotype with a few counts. CDR3 nucleotides: TGTGCCAGCAGCTTATCTGCGGTGGGCTCTGGAAACACCATATATTTT. It yields the protein CASSLSAVGSGNTIYF. This chain uses TRBV7-2 with TRBJ1-3; D is unclear. This CDR3 region has 16 residues. V was pared by 2 bases and J by 0 bases, with 11 bases between. Germline V CDR1 and CDR2: SGHTA, FQGNSA.

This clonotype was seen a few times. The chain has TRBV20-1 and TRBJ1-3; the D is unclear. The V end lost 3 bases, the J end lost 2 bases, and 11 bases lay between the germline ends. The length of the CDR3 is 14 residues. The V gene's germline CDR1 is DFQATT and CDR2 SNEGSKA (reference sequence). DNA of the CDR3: TGCAGTGCTAGCGTGGGTATTGCTGGAAACACCATATATTTT. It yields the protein CSASVGIAGNTIYF.

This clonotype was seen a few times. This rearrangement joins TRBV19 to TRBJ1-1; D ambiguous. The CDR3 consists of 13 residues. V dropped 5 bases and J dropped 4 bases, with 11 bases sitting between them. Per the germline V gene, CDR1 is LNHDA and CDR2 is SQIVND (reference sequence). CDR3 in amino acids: CASSSNMITEAFF. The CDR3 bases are TGTGCCAGTAGTTCGAACATGATCACTGAAGCTTTCTTT. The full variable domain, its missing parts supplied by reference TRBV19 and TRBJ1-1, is DGGITQSPKYLFRKEGQNVTLSCEQNLNHDAMYWYRQDPGQGLRLIYYSQIVNDFQKGDIAEGYSVSREKKESFPLTVTSAQKNPTAFYLCASSSNMITEAFFGQGTRLTVV.

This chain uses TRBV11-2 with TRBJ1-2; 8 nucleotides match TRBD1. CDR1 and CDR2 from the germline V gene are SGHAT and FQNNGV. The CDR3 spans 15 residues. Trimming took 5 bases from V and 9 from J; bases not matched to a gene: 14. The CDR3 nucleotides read TGTGCCAGCAGCCCGGACTCGGACAGGGTCCTGCGCTACACCTTC. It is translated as CASSPDSDRVLRYTF.

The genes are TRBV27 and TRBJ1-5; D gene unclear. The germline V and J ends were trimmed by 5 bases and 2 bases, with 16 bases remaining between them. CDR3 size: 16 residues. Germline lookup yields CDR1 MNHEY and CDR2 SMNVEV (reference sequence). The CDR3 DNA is TGTGCCAGCAGTCCCATCCGTCGGGGTGGCAATCAGCCCCAGCATTTT. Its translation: CASSPIRRGGNQPQHF.

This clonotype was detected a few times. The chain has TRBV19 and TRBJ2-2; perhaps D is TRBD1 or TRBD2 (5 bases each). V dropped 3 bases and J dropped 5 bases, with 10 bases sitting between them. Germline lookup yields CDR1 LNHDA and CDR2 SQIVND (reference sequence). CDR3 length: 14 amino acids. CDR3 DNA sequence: TGTGCCAGTAGTATGGGGGTGACTACCGGGGAGCTGTTTTTT. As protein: CASSMGVTTGELFF.

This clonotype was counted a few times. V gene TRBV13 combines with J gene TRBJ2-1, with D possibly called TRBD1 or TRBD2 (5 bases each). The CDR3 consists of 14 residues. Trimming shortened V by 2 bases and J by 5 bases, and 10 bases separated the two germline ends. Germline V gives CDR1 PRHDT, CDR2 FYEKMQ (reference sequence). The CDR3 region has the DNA TGTGCCAGCAGCTTATGGGGGACCCACAATGAGCAGTTCTTC. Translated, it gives CASSLWGTHNEQFF.

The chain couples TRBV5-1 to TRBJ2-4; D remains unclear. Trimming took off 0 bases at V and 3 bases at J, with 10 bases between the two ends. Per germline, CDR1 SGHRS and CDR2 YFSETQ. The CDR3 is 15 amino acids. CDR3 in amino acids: CASSLALGVKNIQYF. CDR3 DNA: TGCGCCAGCAGCTTGGCCTTAGGAGTCAAAAACATTCAGTACTTC.

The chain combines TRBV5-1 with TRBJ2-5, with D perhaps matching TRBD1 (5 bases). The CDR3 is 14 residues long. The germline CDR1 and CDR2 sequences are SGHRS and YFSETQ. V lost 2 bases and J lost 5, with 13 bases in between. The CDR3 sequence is CASSFNRPRETQYF. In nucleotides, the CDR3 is TGCGCCAGCAGCTTCAACAGGCCAAGGGAGACCCAGTACTTC.

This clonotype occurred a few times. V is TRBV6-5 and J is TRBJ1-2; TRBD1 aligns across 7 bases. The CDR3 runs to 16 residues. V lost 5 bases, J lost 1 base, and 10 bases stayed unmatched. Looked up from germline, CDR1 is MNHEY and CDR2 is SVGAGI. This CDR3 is CASSERTGTDNYGYTF. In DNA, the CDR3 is TGTGCCAGCAGTGAACGCACCGGGACAGATAACTATGGCTACACCTTC.

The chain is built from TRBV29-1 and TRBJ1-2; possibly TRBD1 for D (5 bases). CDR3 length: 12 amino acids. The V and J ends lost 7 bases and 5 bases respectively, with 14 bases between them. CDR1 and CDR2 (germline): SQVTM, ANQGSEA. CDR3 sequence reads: CSAWGGEYGYTF. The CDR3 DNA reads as TGCAGCGCCTGGGGGGGGGAATATGGCTACACCTTC.

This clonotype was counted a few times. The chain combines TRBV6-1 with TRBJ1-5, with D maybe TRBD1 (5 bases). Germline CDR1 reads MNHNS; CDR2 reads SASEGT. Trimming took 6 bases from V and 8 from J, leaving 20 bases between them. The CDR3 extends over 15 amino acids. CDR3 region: CASSSPGRRNKPQHF. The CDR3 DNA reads TGTGCCAGCAGCTCCCCGGGACGGCGGAACAAGCCCCAGCATTTT.

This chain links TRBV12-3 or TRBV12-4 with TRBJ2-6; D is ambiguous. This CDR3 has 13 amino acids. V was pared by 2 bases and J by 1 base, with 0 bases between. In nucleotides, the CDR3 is TGTGCCAGCAGTTTATCTGGGGCCAACGTCCTGACTTTC. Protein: CASSLSGANVLTF.